This section outlines one TCR beta chain sequence together with its context. What it recognizes is unknown. The sample belongs to a study of T-cell memory formation after mild COVID-19. Background on the study: Clusters of TCRs were largely donor specific.

TCRdb used MiXCR to reprocess the 5' RACE reads, holding one entry per CDR3 protein. This repertoire shows fewer than 500,000 distinct CDR3 sequences, around 25% found once; its top ten account for around 12%. J was trimmed by 8 bases and V by 5 bases; bases with no gene match: 11. CDR1 and CDR2 (germline): LNHDA, SQIVND (reference sequence). The CDR3 extends over 14 amino acids. Broader study findings: CD4/CD8 balance characterized clones contracting day 15 to 85, and CD4+ skew characterized later expanders. Chiefly within CM and EM were the contracting CD4+ clones; CD8+ ones were within EMRA.

The material sequenced was PBMCs or a T cell subset sorted from them (not recorded which). This TCR was recovered from an adult woman who had mild COVID-19 (a few samples of this study predate the infection). Cell type and time point are not known. This chain connects TRBV19 to TRBJ1-2; the match to TRBD1 covers 7 bases. CDR3 nucleotides: TGTGCCAGTAGTGTGCGACAGGGTGTTGGGGGCTACACCTTC. Translating it yields CASSVRQGVGGYTF.